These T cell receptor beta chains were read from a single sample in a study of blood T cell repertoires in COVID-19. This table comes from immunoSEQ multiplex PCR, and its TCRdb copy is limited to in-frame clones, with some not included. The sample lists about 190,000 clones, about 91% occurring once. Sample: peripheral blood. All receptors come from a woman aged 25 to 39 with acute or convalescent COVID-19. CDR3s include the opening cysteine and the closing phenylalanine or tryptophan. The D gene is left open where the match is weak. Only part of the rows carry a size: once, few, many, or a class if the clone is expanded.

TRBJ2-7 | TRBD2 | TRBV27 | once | CASSLAGLAYEQYF | TGTGCCAGCAGTTTAGCGGGACTAGCATACGAGCAGTACTTC
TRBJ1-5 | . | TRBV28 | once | CASSLSSGGGNKPQHF | TGTGCCAGCAGTTTATCTTCCGGTGGGGGGAACAAGCCCCAGCATTTT
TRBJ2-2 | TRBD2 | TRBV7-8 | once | CASRGLAGTHGELFF | TGTGCCAGCAGGGGACTAGCGGGAACCCACGGGGAGCTGTTTTTT
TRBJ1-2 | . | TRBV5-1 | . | CASAREAAAYGYTF | TGCGCCAGCGCCCGGGAGGCAGCCGCCTATGGCTACACCTTC
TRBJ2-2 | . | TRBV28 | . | CASSLGGLGELFF | TGTGCCAGCAGTTTGGGGGGTCTCGGGGAGCTGTTTTTT
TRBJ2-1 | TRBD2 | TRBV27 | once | CASSPLREQNYNEQFF | TGTGCCAGCAGTCCGTTGCGGGAGCAAAACTACAATGAGCAGTTCTTC
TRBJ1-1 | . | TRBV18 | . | CASSPSGGLEAFF | TGTGCCAGCTCACCTAGTGGAGGACTTGAAGCTTTCTTT
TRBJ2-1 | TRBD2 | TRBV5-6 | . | CASSSWTSGRSQFF | TGTGCCAGCAGCTCGTGGACTAGCGGGAGATCGCAGTTCTTC
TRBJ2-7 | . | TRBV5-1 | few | CASSLATGNYEQYF | TGCGCCAGCAGCTTGGCCACAGGGAACTACGAGCAGTACTTC
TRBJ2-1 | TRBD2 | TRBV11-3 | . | CASSPGLQHYNEQFF | TGTGCCAGCAGCCCGGGACTACAGCACTACAATGAGCAGTTCTTC
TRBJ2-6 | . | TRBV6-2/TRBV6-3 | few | CASSRQVDGSGANVLTF | TGTGCCAGCAGCCGACAGGTCGATGGATCTGGGGCCAACGTCCTGACTTTC
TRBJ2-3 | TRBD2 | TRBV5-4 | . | CASSGRTSADTQYF | TGTGCCAGCAGCGGGAGGACTAGTGCAGATACGCAGTATTTT
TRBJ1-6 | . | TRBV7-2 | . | CATRGVSYNSPLHF | TGTGCCACCCGCGGAGTTTCCTATAATTCACCCCTCCACTTT
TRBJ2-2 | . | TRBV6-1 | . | CASSEEGGGELFF | TGTGCCAGCAGTGAAGAGGGAGGCGGGGAGCTGTTTTTT
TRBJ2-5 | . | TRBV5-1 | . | CASSLEGGGETQYF | TGCGCCAGCAGCTTGGAGGGCGGAGGGGAGACCCAGTACTTC
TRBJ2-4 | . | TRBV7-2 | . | CASSVRALGKNIQYF | TGTGCCAGCAGCGTGCGGGCCTTGGGCAAAAACATTCAGTACTTC